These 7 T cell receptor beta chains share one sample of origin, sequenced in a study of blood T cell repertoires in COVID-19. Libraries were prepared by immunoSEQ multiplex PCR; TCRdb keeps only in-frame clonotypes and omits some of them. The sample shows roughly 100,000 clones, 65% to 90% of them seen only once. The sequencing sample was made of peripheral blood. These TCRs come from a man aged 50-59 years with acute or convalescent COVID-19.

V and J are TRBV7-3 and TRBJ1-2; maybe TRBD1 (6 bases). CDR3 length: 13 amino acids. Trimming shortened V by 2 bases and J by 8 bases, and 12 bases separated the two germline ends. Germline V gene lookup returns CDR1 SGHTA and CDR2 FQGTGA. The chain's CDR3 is CASSLQGSRGYTF. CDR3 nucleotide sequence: TGTGCCAGCAGCTTACAGGGGTCTAGGGGCTACACCTTC.

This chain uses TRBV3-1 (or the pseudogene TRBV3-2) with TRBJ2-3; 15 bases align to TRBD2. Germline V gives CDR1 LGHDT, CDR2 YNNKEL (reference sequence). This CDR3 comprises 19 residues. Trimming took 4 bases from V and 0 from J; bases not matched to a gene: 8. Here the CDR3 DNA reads TGTGCCAGCAGCCTCGCTGGGACTAGCGGGGGGTCTAGCACAGATACGCAGTATTTT. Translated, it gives CASSLAGTSGGSSTDTQYF.

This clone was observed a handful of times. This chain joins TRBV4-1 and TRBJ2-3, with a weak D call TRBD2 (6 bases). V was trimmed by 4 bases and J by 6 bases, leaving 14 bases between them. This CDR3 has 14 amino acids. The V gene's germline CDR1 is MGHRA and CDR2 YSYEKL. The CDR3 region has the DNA TGCGCCAGCAGCCTTGCAATTGGGAGGGATACGCAGTATTTT. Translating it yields CASSLAIGRDTQYF.

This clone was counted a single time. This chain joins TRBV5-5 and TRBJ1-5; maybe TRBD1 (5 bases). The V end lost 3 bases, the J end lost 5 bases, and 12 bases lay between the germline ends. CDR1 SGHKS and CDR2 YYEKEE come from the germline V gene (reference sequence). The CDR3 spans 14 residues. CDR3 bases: TGTGCCAGCAGCTCGACAGTTAAAGATCAGCCCCAGCATTTT. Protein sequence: CASSSTVKDQPQHF.

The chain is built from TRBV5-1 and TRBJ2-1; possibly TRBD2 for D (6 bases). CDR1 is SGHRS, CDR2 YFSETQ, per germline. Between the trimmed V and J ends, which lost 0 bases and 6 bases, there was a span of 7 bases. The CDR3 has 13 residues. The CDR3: CASSLGDSNEQFF. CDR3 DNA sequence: TGCGCCAGCAGCTTGGGGGACTCCAATGAGCAGTTCTTC.

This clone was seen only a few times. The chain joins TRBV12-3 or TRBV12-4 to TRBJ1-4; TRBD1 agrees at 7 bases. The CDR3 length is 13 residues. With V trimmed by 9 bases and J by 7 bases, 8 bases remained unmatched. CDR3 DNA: TGTGCCAGTCAGGGGGATGGTGGTGAAAAACTGTTTTTT. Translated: CASQGDGGEKLFF.

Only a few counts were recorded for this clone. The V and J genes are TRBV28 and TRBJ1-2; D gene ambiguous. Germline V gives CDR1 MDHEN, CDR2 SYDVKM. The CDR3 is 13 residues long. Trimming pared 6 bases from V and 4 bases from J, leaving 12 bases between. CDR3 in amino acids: CASSPPGFYGYTF. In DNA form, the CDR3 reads TGTGCCAGCAGCCCCCCGGGGTTCTATGGCTACACCTTC.